The 20 T cell receptor beta chains presented below share a single source sample, sequenced in a study of T-cell reconstitution after alpha-beta-depleted transplantation in children. TCRbeta library construction was performed incorporating unique molecular identifiers. TCRdb re-called the PCR reads with MiXCR, one entry per CDR3 protein. This table has roughly 500,000 distinct CDR3 sequences, about a sixth appearing once. Sequences were derived from PBMCs from the stem cell graft donor, sampled from the stem cell graft. These receptor sequences come from a human donor who donated a stem cell graft to a child with acute lymphoblastic leukemia.

There are a few counts of this clonotype. The rearrangement joins TRBV7-9 to TRBJ2-5, with 7 bases identical to TRBD2. Germline V lookup: CDR1 SEHNR, CDR2 FQNEAQ (reference sequence). After removal of 3 bases from V and 5 bases from J, the junction contained 6 bases not matched to a gene. The CDR3 is 14 amino acids. The CDR3 sequence is CASSFFTSEETQYF. The CDR3 coding sequence is TGTGCCAGCAGCTTCTTTACTAGCGAGGAGACCCAGTACTTC.

The chain combines TRBV5-1 with TRBJ1-2; 12 nucleotides agree with TRBD1. With V trimmed by 4 bases and J by 6 bases, 1 base remained unmatched. Germline CDR1 SGHRS, CDR2 YFSETQ. The CDR3 runs 13 residues. This chain's CDR3 is CASSGTGGNGYTF. CDR3 DNA: TGCGCCAGCAGCGGGACAGGGGGCAATGGCTACACCTTC.

V is TRBV7-8 and J is TRBJ2-7; perhaps TRBD2 as D (6 bases). The germline V gene has CDR1 SGHVS and CDR2 FQNEAQ. The CDR3 is made up of 15 amino acids. The V end lost 2 bases, the J end lost 5 bases, and 16 bases lay between the germline ends. The DNA of the CDR3 is TGTGCCAGCAGCTTATCCGCGGGAAGCGCGGACGAGCAGTACTTC. Translation: CASSLSAGSADEQYF. The full variable domain, completed using reference TRBV7-8 and TRBJ2-7, is GAGVSQSPRYKVAKRGQDVALRCDPISGHVSLFWYQQALGQGPEFLTYFQNEAQLDKSGLPSDRFFAERPEGSVSTLKIQRTQQEDSAVYLCASSLSAGSADEQYFGPGTRLTVT.

This chain's CDR3 is CASSPGAVSWNTEAFF. Here the CDR3 DNA reads TGTGCCAGCAGTCCCGGGGCAGTCAGTTGGAACACTGAAGCTTTCTTT. The gene calls are TRBV6-1 and TRBJ1-1; possible D gene TRBD1, 5 bases. CDR1 and CDR2 (germline): MNHNS, SASEGT. Trimming removed 5 bases at V and 1 base at J, with 17 bases between. This CDR3 spans 16 amino acids.

The chain's CDR3 is CASRGMSEGGEQYF. The CDR3 DNA reads as TGTGCCAGCAGGGGGATGAGCGAGGGGGGCGAGCAGTACTTC. The chain combines TRBV2 with TRBJ2-7; possibly TRBD1 or TRBD2 for D (6 bases each). The CDR3 runs to 14 residues. V lost 6 bases and J 6 bases, leaving 18 bases between the germline ends. From germline, CDR1 is SNHLY and CDR2 FYNNEI.

There are a few counts of this clonotype. The rearrangement links TRBV27 to TRBJ2-2; 12 nucleotides line up with TRBD2. CDR3 size: 16 residues. Germline values: CDR1 MNHEY, CDR2 SMNVEV (reference sequence). The junction had 8 bases not matched to a gene; V was cut back by 5 bases and J by 7 bases. The CDR3 bases are TGTGCCAGCAGTCCCCGGACTAGCGGGGTAGTCGGGGAGCTGTTTTTT. This translates into CASSPRTSGVVGELFF.

V gene TRBV7-6 combines with J gene TRBJ2-7; D might be TRBD1 (6 bases). This CDR3 region has 16 residues. Germline values: CDR1 SGHVS, CDR2 FNYEAQ. V shed 5 bases and J shed 0 bases, with 17 bases lying between them. CDR3 coding DNA: TGTGCCAGCAGCCCCCCGGGACACCGAATCTCCTACGAGCAGTACTTC. Its translation: CASSPPGHRISYEQYF.

This clonotype has only a few counts. The chain couples TRBV3-1 to TRBJ2-1; D gene ambiguous. The V end was cut by 5 bases, the J end by 4 bases, with 12 bases between. CDR3 length: 14 amino acids. The germline V gene encodes CDR1 LGHDT and CDR2 YNNKEL (reference sequence). CDR3 amino acids: CASSVSIPYNEQFF. DNA of the CDR3: TGTGCCAGCAGCGTATCGATCCCTTACAATGAGCAGTTCTTC.

This clonotype was counted ten times or more. This rearrangement joins TRBV5-1 to TRBJ2-2, with 12 bases that match TRBD2. The junction had 2 bases not matched to a gene; V was cut back by 0 bases and J by 5 bases. The CDR3 extends over 16 amino acids. Germline CDR1 and CDR2: SGHRS and YFSETQ. In nucleotides, the CDR3 is TGCGCCAGCAGCTTGGTACTAGCGGGAGGAACCGGGGAGCTGTTTTTT. Protein: CASSLVLAGGTGELFF.

The chain has TRBV3-1 and TRBJ2-1; 11 nucleotides agree with TRBD2. V gave up 1 base and J gave up 5 bases; unmatched junction bases: 16. The CDR3 is 20 amino acids. Germline V CDR1 and CDR2: LGHDT, YNNKEL (reference sequence). The CDR3 region has the DNA TGTGCCAGCAGCCAAGTGACTAGCGGGAATATTGCGTTCCCGGACAATGAGCAGTTCTTC. Protein product: CASSQVTSGNIAFPDNEQFF.

The CDR3 DNA reads TGCGCCAGCAGCTCCGTGGGGCCCGGGGAGCTGTTTTTT. This translates into CASSSVGPGELFF. The chain combines TRBV5-1 with TRBJ2-2; D possibly corresponds to TRBD1 (5 bases). The germline CDR1 and CDR2 sequences are SGHRS and YFSETQ. The V end lost 3 bases, the J end lost 6 bases, and 9 bases lay between the germline ends. This CDR3 has 13 amino acids.

The V gene is TRBV7-2, the J gene TRBJ1-5; D not certain. This CDR3 has 14 residues. V was trimmed by 8 bases and J by 1 base, leaving 12 bases between them. CDR1 SGHTA and CDR2 FQGNSA come from the germline V gene. CDR3 coding DNA: TGTGCCAGCGCTCGGAGGGTGAGCAATCAGCCCCAGCATTTT. It translates to CASARRVSNQPQHF. Combining the CDR3 with reference TRBV7-2 and TRBJ1-5 gives the whole variable domain GAGVSQSPSNKVTEKGKDVELRCDPISGHTALYWYRQSLGQGLEFLIYFQGNSAPDKSGLPSDRFSAERTGGSVSTLTIQRTQQEDSAVYLCASARRVSNQPQHFGDGTRLSIL.

A few counts support this clonotype. This sequence joins TRBV9 and TRBJ2-1; 7 bases are a match to TRBD1. V shed 3 bases, J shed 2 bases, and the junction held 5 bases outside the gene matches. The CDR3 has 15 residues. In germline, CDR1 is SGDLS, CDR2 YYNGEE. The CDR3 spells CASSAQGVPYNEQFF. The CDR3 nucleotides are TGTGCCAGCAGCGCCCAGGGGGTGCCCTACAATGAGCAGTTCTTC. The full variable domain, completed using reference TRBV9 and TRBJ2-1, is DSGVTQTPKHLITATGQRVTLRCSPRSGDLSVYWYQQSLDQGLQFLIQYYNGEERAKGNILERFSAQQFPDLHSELNLSSLELGDSALYFCASSAQGVPYNEQFFGPGTRLTVL.

This clonotype has a handful of counts. The V call is TRBV5-1, the J call TRBJ2-1; 9 bases are shared with TRBD2. From germline, CDR1 is SGHRS and CDR2 YFSETQ. The CDR3 contains 17 residues. Trimming took 2 bases from V and 4 from J; bases not matched to a gene: 10. The CDR3 reads CASSFSQAGGPYNEQFF. The CDR3 region has the DNA TGCGCCAGCAGCTTTAGTCAAGCGGGAGGACCTTACAATGAGCAGTTCTTC.

The chain carries TRBV20-1 and TRBJ1-5; D gene unclear. The CDR3 totals 14 residues. V shed 1 base and J shed 6 bases, with 13 bases lying between them. Germline V lookup: CDR1 DFQATT, CDR2 SNEGSKA (reference sequence). The CDR3 sequence is CSARGEGWGQPQHF. CDR3 nucleotides: TGCAGTGCTAGAGGGGAGGGTTGGGGTCAGCCCCAGCATTTT.

This clonotype showed up just a few times. The chain couples TRBV6-2 or TRBV6-3 to TRBJ1-1; TRBD1 aligns across 8 bases. CDR3 size: 14 residues. From germline, CDR1 is MNHEY and CDR2 SVGEGT. With V trimmed by 6 bases and J by 1 base, 4 bases remained unmatched. In DNA, the CDR3 is TGTGCCAGCAGAAGGACAGGGACGAACACTGAAGCTTTCTTT. It yields the protein CASRRTGTNTEAFF.

J is TRBJ1-1 and V is TRBV12-3 or TRBV12-4, with D uncertain. Between the trimmed V and J ends, which lost 7 bases and 1 base, there was a span of 10 bases. The CDR3 is made up of 13 amino acids. CDR3: CASTLSQNTEAFF. Written as DNA, the CDR3 is TGTGCCAGCACCCTTTCCCAGAACACTGAAGCTTTCTTT.

This clonotype was counted between two and nine times. This rearrangement joins TRBV7-9 to TRBJ1-6; weak D call: TRBD1 (6 bases). V dropped 5 bases and J dropped 0 bases, with 14 bases sitting between them. Germline loops: CDR1 SEHNR, CDR2 FQNEAQ (reference sequence). CDR3 length: 17 amino acids. CDR3 sequence: CASSPRTELSYNSPLHF. CDR3 bases: TGTGCCAGCAGCCCCCGGACAGAACTCTCCTATAATTCACCCCTCCACTTT.

V gene TRBV11-1 combines with J gene TRBJ2-1; 7 nucleotides agree with TRBD2. V dropped 1 base and J dropped 5; count of bases not matched to a gene: 20. The CDR3 length is 20 residues. The germline V gene has CDR1 SGHAT and CDR2 FQDESV (reference sequence). The CDR3 is CASSLVPSRWRGTGHNEQFF. CDR3 nucleotide sequence: TGTGCCAGCAGCTTAGTCCCCTCTCGCTGGCGGGGGACGGGACACAATGAGCAGTTCTTC.

Only one count was recorded for this clonotype. The conserved phenylalanine or tryptophan is not found at the CDR3 terminus, so this likely reflects a read error. This rearrangement joins TRBV5-1 to TRBJ1-5; 7 nucleotides agree with TRBD1. This CDR3 has 16 amino acids. Trimming removed 4 bases from V and 4 bases from J; junction bases left unmatched: 11. Germline V gene lookup returns CDR1 SGHRS and CDR2 YFSETQ. The CDR3 protein is CASSPGGQVGNQPQHL. The DNA of the CDR3 is TGCGCCAGCAGCCCAGGTGGACAGGTCGGAAATCAGCCCCAGCATTTG.